These 4 T cell receptor beta chains were all obtained from the same sample, sequenced in a study of PD-1 blockade in classical Hodgkin lymphoma. Profiling relied on immunoSEQ multiplex PCR, and the TCRdb table lists in-frame clones only, not all of them. The top ten clones hold roughly 9% of a sample with around 36,000 clones, about 89% of them seen once. Each patient's relapse followed autologous stem cell transplantation, and brentuximab vedotin exposure varied. The sample consisted of peripheral blood mononuclear cells (PBMCs), taken at baseline. The receptors were gathered from a human donor with classical Hodgkin lymphoma.

The chain links TRBV6-5 to TRBJ2-2, with 7 bases identical to TRBD2. Germline-derived CDR1 and CDR2 are MNHEY and SVGAGI. J lost 4 bases, V lost 1 base, and 3 bases had no gene match. This CDR3 is built from 15 residues. The DNA for the CDR3 is TGTGCCAGCAGTTACTACTCGGGAGGCACCGGGGAGCTGTTTTTT. It yields the protein CASSYYSGGTGELFF.

The CDR3 reads CASSFKSGSYEQYF. In DNA, the CDR3 is TGTGCCAGCAGCTTTAAAAGCGGCAGCTACGAGCAGTACTTC. The V gene is TRBV7-2, the J gene TRBJ2-7; a possible D gene is TRBD2 (5 bases). Germline V CDR1 and CDR2: SGHTA, FQGNSA. The CDR3 length is 14 residues. V lost 3 bases to trimming and J lost 3 bases, with 12 bases between them.

The chain uses TRBV19 and TRBJ1-1; D is unclear. The length of the CDR3 is 12 residues. V was shortened by 4 bases and J by 7 bases, with 10 bases between the two germline ends. The germline CDR1 and CDR2 sequences are LNHDA and SQIVND (reference sequence). The CDR3: CASSNFGSEAFF. CDR3 in DNA: TGTGCCAGTAGTAACTTCGGAAGTGAAGCTTTCTTT.

Relative to its sample, this clone is medium-sized. The V and J genes are TRBV4-3 and TRBJ1-2; D is undetermined. The CDR3 is made up of 13 amino acids. Germline CDR1 reads LGHNA; CDR2 reads YSLEER. The V and J ends lost 4 bases and 2 bases respectively, with 8 bases between them. The CDR3 region has the DNA TGCGCCAGCAGCCCCTCGGGAAACTATGGCTACACCTTC. Translating it yields CASSPSGNYGYTF.